The rows below give T cell receptor beta chains drawn from one sample of a study of blood T cell repertoires in COVID-19. TCRdb's table, derived via immunoSEQ multiplex PCR, lists solely in-frame clones and lacks some. The sample shows about 200,000 clones, roughly 80% of them seen only once. The sequenced sample was peripheral blood. These receptors originate from a man aged 50 to 60 who had recovered from COVID-19. Each CDR3 is given with its conserved first and last residue. Each record gives: CDR3 length, V gene, J gene, clone size, CDR3 protein. Some rows have no size entry. The others give once, few or many, or a class for an expanded clone.

15	TRBV6-5	TRBJ1-5	.	CASSRHSQAIQPQHF
16	TRBV12-5	TRBJ1-1	.	CASGLDGGYRNTEAFF
19	TRBV4-1	TRBJ2-5	.	CASSRKIAGEGVRQETQYF
15	TRBV4-1	TRBJ2-7	.	CASSHTNSYPYEQYF
16	TRBV10-3	TRBJ2-7	.	CAISVRSGTRSSEQYF
17	TRBV4-1	TRBJ1-5	few	CASKQRDLGRGHQPQHF
12	TRBV30	TRBJ1-1	.	CAWSRGVTEAFF
13	TRBV9	TRBJ2-3	few	CASSVAGKDTQYF
14	TRBV9	TRBJ2-7	.	CASSVGAGGGEQYF
16	TRBV30	TRBJ1-1	.	CAWSNPWDSPNTEAFF
14	TRBV19	TRBJ2-5	.	CASSIQGIQETQYF
18	TRBV9	TRBJ2-7	.	CASTVGTGAGTSPYEQYF
15	TRBV3-1/TRBV3-2	TRBJ2-2	.	CASSLTESGTGELFF